The TCR beta chain under discussion was sequenced for a study of T-cell reconstitution after alpha-beta-depleted transplantation in children. This CDR3 contains 14 residues. V was clipped by 2 bases and J by 6 bases, with 12 bases between them. Germline loops: CDR1 SGHVS, CDR2 FNYEAQ. Study results and limitations: Several hundred expanded graft clones reportedly gave rise to the alpha-beta T cells present about two months after transplant.

Using unique molecular identifiers, the investigators prepared the TCRbeta library. TCRdb reprocessed the PCR reads with MiXCR, giving one entry per CDR3 protein. The table records more than 400,000 distinct CDR3 sequences, around 10% of them present only once. Note on this clonotype: No antigen is known for it.

V usage is TRBV7-6 and J usage is TRBJ2-3; possible D gene TRBD2, 5 bases. This receptor was identified in a female patient aged 2 to 10 who had a stem cell transplant for aplastic anemia, so the T cells may come from the graft donor. The source was PBMCs, mostly from graft donor cells, collected 180 days after TCRalphabeta/CD19-depleted stem cell transplant. The CDR3 loop reads CASSLIVLGDTQYF. The CDR3 DNA reads TGTGCCAGCAGCTTAATAGTACTAGGGGATACGCAGTATTTT.